This T cell receptor beta chain stems from a study of beta chain features in type 1 diabetes. Study details: Summed over all samples, the examined sorted cells came to 85 million to 140 million. Study-wide results and limits: In comparison with healthy donors, patients had naive, central memory and Treg TCRB repertoires that appeared more similar. There was a possibility that cDNA sequencing over-represented cells with high TCR expression.

The CDR3 is 16 residues long. Germline CDR1 SQVTM, CDR2 ANQGSEA. V was pared by 0 bases and J by 0 bases, with 12 bases between. Since all of the isolated RNA was reverse transcribed, expressed TCRB transcripts were what got sequenced. TCRdb keeps only in-frame clones here, not all; method: immunoSEQ multiplex PCR. This table holds approximately 470,000 clones, 30% found once. Concerning this clone itself: The antigen is undetermined. Other DNA sequences of this sample code for an identical CDR3.

Every sorted population was more than 95% pure. The clonotype originates from a man aged 18-30 years in good health. The material sequenced was naive CD4+ T cells from blood. The chain has TRBV29-1 and TRBJ2-1, with D possibly TRBD2 on 7 matching bases. CDR3 sequence: CSVEDGGGSSYNEQFF. The CDR3, as DNA: TGCAGCGTTGAAGATGGGGGCGGGAGCTCCTACAATGAGCAGTTCTTC.